The sequence of this T cell receptor beta chain was determined in a study of cytomegalovirus exposure and HLA in healthy donors. Amplification used 60 Vbeta primers and 13 Jbeta primers. Measured with immunoSEQ multiplex PCR; TCRdb has only the in-frame clones, and not every one. The table has 150,000 to 200,000 clones, around 68% seen once; the top ten hold about 10%. Trimming removed 8 bases at V and 5 bases at J, with 9 bases between. CDR3 length: 12 amino acids. Germline CDR1 MNHNS, CDR2 SASEGT. General study findings and limits: TRBV6-2, TRBV6-3 and other indistinguishable V segments were excluded. Relative to the approximately 670-donor mean, N-insertions were reportedly fewer in an Asian-associated ancestry cluster in a later analysis.

A note on this clone: Its antigen remains unknown.

This sequence originates from a man aged 25 to 45 in good health and CMV-seropositive. Material: PBMCs. The genes are TRBV6-1 and TRBJ1-4; the D is unclear. The CDR3 loop reads CASRAVNEKLFF. In DNA form, the CDR3 reads TGTGCCAGCCGTGCGGTAAATGAAAAACTGTTTTTT.